The present entry profiles one TCR beta chain with its context. The antigen is not known. Some clones are missing from TCRdb's copy, which holds only in-frame ones; the method was immunoSEQ multiplex PCR. The sample yields about 140,000 clones, approximately 90% seen once. This entry comes from a study of T cell responses to AZD1222 COVID-19 vaccine. Overall study results and limits: Nearly half of spike-specific TCRs reportedly go after variant regions that carry no mutations.

The CDR3 sequence is 11 residues long. With 5 bases removed from V and 8 bases from J, the gap between germline ends came to 7 bases. Germline V CDR1 and CDR2: SGHVS, FQNEAQ. V and J are TRBV7-8 and TRBJ2-1; no reliable D call. The sequencing used peripheral blood, collected on day 0 of AZD1222 vaccination. This TCR was recovered from an adult in good health. The CDR3 DNA sequence: TGTGCCAGCAGCCCCAGACATGAGCAGTTCTTC. Translating it yields CASSPRHEQFF.